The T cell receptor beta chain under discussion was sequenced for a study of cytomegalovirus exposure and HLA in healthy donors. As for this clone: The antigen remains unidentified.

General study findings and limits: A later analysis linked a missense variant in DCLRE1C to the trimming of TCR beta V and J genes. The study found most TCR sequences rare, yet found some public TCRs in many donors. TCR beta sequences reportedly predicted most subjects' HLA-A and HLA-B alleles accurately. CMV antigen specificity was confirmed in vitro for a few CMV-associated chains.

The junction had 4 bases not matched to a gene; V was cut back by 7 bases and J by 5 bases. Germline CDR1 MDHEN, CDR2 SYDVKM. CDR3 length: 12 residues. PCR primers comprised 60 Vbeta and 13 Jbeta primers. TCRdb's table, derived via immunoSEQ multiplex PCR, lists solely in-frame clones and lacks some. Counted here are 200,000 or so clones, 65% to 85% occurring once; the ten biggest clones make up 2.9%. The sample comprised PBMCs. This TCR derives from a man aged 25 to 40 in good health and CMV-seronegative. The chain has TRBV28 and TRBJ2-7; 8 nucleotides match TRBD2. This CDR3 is CASMRGAHEQYF. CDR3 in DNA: TGTGCCAGCATGCGGGGGGCCCACGAGCAGTACTTC.